This record concerns one TCR beta chain sequence. Its antigen is still unknown. Other nucleotide sequences from this sample produce the same CDR3. The CDR3 loop spans 14 amino acids. With 0 bases removed from V and 5 bases from J, the gap between germline ends came to 8 bases. Germline V gives CDR1 SGHRS, CDR2 YFSETQ. The sample originates from a study of shared clonotypes between healthy human individuals. Study-wide background: Used for every donor were three CD4 naive, three CD4 memory, two CD8 naive and one CD8 memory plate. Study-level points and caveats: Only blood samples were collected, and tissue repertoires likely differ.

The assay was run at deep level. Using immunoSEQ multiplex PCR, the repertoire was profiled, and TCRdb retains in-frame clones only, with some absent. This sample has some 2,500,000 clones; over 85% occur once, and the top ten carry approximately 0.35%. The chain carries TRBV5-1 and TRBJ1-4; the D gene is possibly TRBD1 (5 bases). This sequence was found in a man younger than 30 in good health. Some clones in this sample may be carry-over from other donors' samples. The specimen was naive CD4+ T cells from PBMCs. This sample's subset: CD45RA+ positively selected. CDR3 region: CASSLVGVNEKLFF. CDR3 sequence (DNA): TGCGCCAGCAGCTTGGTGGGGGTCAATGAAAAACTGTTTTTT. Filled out from reference TRBV5-1 and TRBJ1-4, the complete variable domain reads KAGVTQTPRYLIKTRGQQVTLSCSPISGHRSVSWYQQTPGQGLQFLFEYFSETQRNKGNFPGRFSGRQFSNSRSEMNVSTLELGDSALYLCASSLVGVNEKLFFGSGTQLSVL.